This T cell receptor (beta chain) emerged from a study of cytomegalovirus exposure and HLA in healthy donors. Whole-study findings and limits: Among CMV-associated TCR beta chains, most appeared HLA-restricted in a later analysis.

60 Vbeta and 13 Jbeta primers were used in PCR. In the original processing: About 9.9 million of the approximately 80 million unique TCR beta chains counted in a later analysis were shared. Generated by immunoSEQ multiplex PCR, the TCRdb table keeps only in-frame clones and is missing some. That table is the source of V, J and clone size, and D and trimming were worked out from the DNA. The sample yields roughly 99,000 clones, around 77% seen once. As concerns this clone: Its antigen is unidentified.

The sequence was obtained from a male donor in good health and CMV-seronegative. The specimen sequenced was PBMCs.

The CDR3 sequence: CASSLTVRDYGYTF. CDR3 nucleotides: TGTGCCAGCAGCTTAACCGTCAGGGACTATGGCTACACCTTC. The rearrangement links TRBV7-3 to TRBJ1-2; TRBD1 is a possible D gene (5 bases). The CDR3 runs 14 residues. The germline V gene has CDR1 SGHTA and CDR2 FQGTGA. Trimming stripped 0 bases from V and 3 bases from J, with 8 bases between.